This T cell receptor (beta chain) is from a study of blood T cell repertoires in COVID-19. Across the whole study: Whether acute or convalescent, the COVID-19 samples came from the United States, Italy and Spain. Sources were T cells, B-cell-depleted T cells, or PBMCs; the material itself was cDNA or gDNA.

Germline values: CDR1 SGHRS, CDR2 YFSETQ. This CDR3 has 15 residues. V dropped 4 bases and J dropped 4; count of bases not matched to a gene: 7. Study processing details: Quantification of nucleated cells was approximated via reference gene primer amplification. Clones were sequenced by immunoSEQ multiplex PCR, and TCRdb holds only the in-frame ones, with some missing. V and J calls plus clone size are reproduced from that table; the DNA served to infer D and trimming. The data hold nearly 250,000 clones, with about 89% observed a single time. This TCR came from an older woman who had recovered from COVID-19. The chain couples TRBV5-1 to TRBJ2-2; 7 bases agree with TRBD2. Sequencing was performed on peripheral blood. Here the CDR3 DNA reads TGCGCCAGCAGCCCGGGGAGGGCGCCCACCGGGGAGCTGTTTTTT. This translates into CASSPGRAPTGELFF.